This entry lists 22 T cell receptor beta chains sequenced from one sample in a study of blood T cell repertoires in COVID-19. Sequencing used immunoSEQ multiplex PCR; TCRdb keeps in-frame clones, though not all of them. The data show 90,000 to 120,000 clones, more than 60% seen once. The material sequenced was peripheral blood. The origin of the receptors is a man aged 65 to 85 with active or convalescent COVID-19.

The chain carries TRBV6-5 and TRBJ2-7; 12 bases map to TRBD2. The germline gives CDR1 MNHEY, CDR2 SVGAGI. The V segment lost 7 bases and the J segment 12 bases; nucleotides outside the gene matches: 7. The length of the CDR3 is 12 residues. CDR3 nucleotide sequence: TGTGCCAGCACCGAGACTAGCGGGAGACGGTACTTC. This encodes CASTETSGRRYF.

The gene calls are TRBV11-2 and TRBJ1-2; 9 bases fit TRBD1. This CDR3 has 14 amino acids. With 1 base clipped from V and 4 bases from J, the junction kept 1 base outside the gene matches. Germline V gene data show CDR1 as SGHAT and CDR2 as FQNNGV. The CDR3 loop is CASSLGDRAYGYTF. The CDR3 nucleotides read TGTGCCAGCAGCTTAGGGGACAGGGCCTATGGCTACACCTTC.

The J gene is TRBJ1-2, the V gene TRBV28; D is unresolved. Germline V gene data show CDR1 as MDHEN and CDR2 as SYDVKM. This CDR3 comprises 13 residues. Trimming shortened V by 5 bases and J by 8 bases, and 15 bases separated the two germline ends. CDR3 loop: CASSPPGGSGYTF. For the CDR3, the DNA is TGTGCCAGCAGTCCCCCGGGAGGGTCAGGCTACACCTTC.

The chain has TRBV28 and TRBJ2-1; 7 nucleotides line up with TRBD2. The CDR3 is made up of 14 amino acids. Germline-derived CDR1 and CDR2 are MDHEN and SYDVKM. V was pared by 7 bases and J by 10 bases, with 13 bases of the junction left unmatched. As DNA, the CDR3 is TGTGCCAGCAAGGCGGCTAGCGGACGTTCGGAGCAGTTCTTC. Protein: CASKAASGRSEQFF.

The chain combines TRBV28 with TRBJ1-5; a weak D match, TRBD1 (5 bases). The CDR3 totals 15 residues. CDR1 is MDHEN, CDR2 SYDVKM, per germline. Trimming removed 5 bases from V and 3 bases from J, with 14 bases in between. The CDR3 region is CASSPQGLFNQPQHF. DNA of the CDR3: TGTGCCAGCAGTCCGCAGGGTCTATTCAATCAGCCCCAGCATTTT.

The genes are TRBV5-6 and TRBJ1-2; D gene ambiguous. Germline V lookup: CDR1 SGHDT, CDR2 YYEEEE. The CDR3 totals 15 residues. Trimming removed 3 bases from V and 0 bases from J, with 12 bases in between. CDR3 amino acids: CASSSGWRANYGYTF. In DNA form, the CDR3 reads TGTGCCAGCAGCTCCGGATGGAGGGCTAACTATGGCTACACCTTC.

This chain's CDR3 is CASSPTSGRSHGELFF. The CDR3 bases are TGTGCCAGCAGCCCCACTAGCGGGAGAAGCCACGGGGAGCTGTTTTTT. The chain has TRBV3-1 (or the pseudogene TRBV3-2) and TRBJ2-2, with 11 nucleotides matching TRBD2. The CDR3 runs to 16 residues. CDR1 LGHDT and CDR2 YNNKEL come from the germline V gene (reference sequence). V shed 4 bases and J 7 bases; nucleotides not matched to a gene: 8.

J is TRBJ1-2 and V is TRBV10-1; D is ambiguous. CDR1 and CDR2 (germline): WNHNN, SYGVQD (reference sequence). The CDR3 has 13 residues. The V and J ends lost 10 bases and 0 bases respectively, with 12 bases between them. The DNA of the CDR3 is TGCGCCACCCCTCCCGCTACTAACTATGGCTACACCTTC. Its protein is CATPPATNYGYTF.

This clone was recorded only once. This rearrangement joins TRBV27 to TRBJ1-2; no firm D call. Trimming removed 6 bases from V and 0 bases from J, with 8 bases in between. CDR1 MNHEY and CDR2 SMNVEV come from the germline V gene (reference sequence). This CDR3 contains 13 residues. CDR3 in DNA: TGTGCCAGCAGCTTGGTAGCTAACTATGGCTACACCTTC. It encodes CASSLVANYGYTF.

The CDR3 DNA reads TGCGCCAGCAGCTTCCGGACAGGGACGGACACCGGGGAGCTGTTTTTT. It specifies CASSFRTGTDTGELFF. This sequence joins TRBV5-1 and TRBJ2-2, with 8 bases identical to TRBD1. Trimming took 2 bases from V and 3 from J; bases not matched to a gene: 6. The length of the CDR3 is 16 residues. Germline values: CDR1 SGHRS, CDR2 YFSETQ. Looking up the rest from reference TRBV5-1 and TRBJ2-2 gives the full variable domain: KAGVTQTPRYLIKTRGQQVTLSCSPISGHRSVSWYQQTPGQGLQFLFEYFSETQRNKGNFPGRFSGRQFSNSRSEMNVSTLELGDSALYLCASSFRTGTDTGELFFGEGSRLTVL.

The J gene is TRBJ1-2, the V gene TRBV5-1; a weak D match, TRBD1 (5 bases). The CDR3 runs to 12 residues. Trimming took off 1 base at V and 10 bases at J, with 11 bases between the two ends. Germline assignment: CDR1 SGHRS and CDR2 YFSETQ. CDR3 amino acids: CASSLNQGDYTF. CDR3 coding DNA: TGCGCCAGCAGCTTGAACCAGGGCGACTACACCTTC.

The chain couples TRBV27 to TRBJ1-1; D is unclear. This CDR3 spans 13 amino acids. The V gene's germline CDR1 is MNHEY and CDR2 SMNVEV (reference sequence). Trimming took off 7 bases at V and 0 bases at J, with 9 bases between the two ends. DNA of the CDR3: TGTGCCAGCACCAAGAGGATGAACACTGAAGCTTTCTTT. It encodes CASTKRMNTEAFF.

The V call is TRBV7-9, the J call TRBJ1-4, with 8 bases that match TRBD1. Germline V gene data show CDR1 as SEHNR and CDR2 as FQNEAQ (reference sequence). The CDR3 extends over 15 amino acids. V dropped 4 bases and J dropped 7; count of bases not matched to a gene: 8. CDR3 bases: TGTGCCAGCAGCTACCAACAGGGGGGGAGTGAAAAACTGTTTTTT. Its protein product is CASSYQQGGSEKLFF.

This clone was counted a few times. This chain joins TRBV30 and TRBJ2-1; 9 bases are a match to TRBD2. The germline V gene has CDR1 GTSNPN and CDR2 SVGIG (reference sequence). CDR3 length: 14 amino acids. Trimming took 4 bases from V and 4 from J; bases not matched to a gene: 5. CDR3: CAWTVAGAYNEQFF. The CDR3 nucleotides read TGTGCCTGGACCGTAGCGGGGGCTTACAATGAGCAGTTCTTC.

A single count supports this clone. The CDR3 loop reads CASRKRDRDYNEQFF. The CDR3 DNA is TGCGCCAGCAGGAAGCGGGACAGGGACTACAATGAGCAGTTCTTC. The V and J genes are TRBV5-1 and TRBJ2-1; 9 nucleotides match TRBD1. The length of the CDR3 is 15 residues. V lost 5 bases, J lost 3 bases, and 6 bases stayed unmatched. Looked up from germline, CDR1 is SGHRS and CDR2 is YFSETQ.

This clone was counted only a few times. The chain is built from TRBV7-2 and TRBJ2-7, with TRBD1 identical over 9 bases. CDR1 is SGHTA and CDR2 is FQGNSA in the germline V gene. With 4 bases clipped from V and 4 bases from J, the junction kept 8 bases outside the gene matches. This CDR3 spans 15 amino acids. CDR3 nucleotides: TGTGCCAGCAGCTATCAGGGACAGGGATTATACGAGCAGTACTTC. It translates to CASSYQGQGLYEQYF. Full variable domain (missing parts from reference TRBV7-2 and TRBJ2-7): GAGVSQSPSNKVTEKGKDVELRCDPISGHTALYWYRQSLGQGLEFLIYFQGNSAPDKSGLPSDRFSAERTGGSVSTLTIQRTQQEDSAVYLCASSYQGQGLYEQYFGPGTRLTVT.

V gene TRBV5-4 combines with J gene TRBJ2-7; 8 bases map to TRBD1. This CDR3 is 15 amino acids long. CDR1 SGHNT and CDR2 YYREEE come from the germline V gene (reference sequence). V lost 4 bases, J lost 0 bases, and 6 bases stayed unmatched. CDR3 amino acids: CASSKGQASSYEQYF. For the CDR3, the DNA is TGTGCCAGCAGCAAGGGACAGGCGAGCTCCTACGAGCAGTACTTC.

In this sample, this clone turned up a few times. The J gene is TRBJ2-4, the V gene TRBV3-1 (or the pseudogene TRBV3-2), with D possibly being TRBD1 (6 bases). The V gene's germline CDR1 is LGHDT and CDR2 YNNKEL (reference sequence). This CDR3 comprises 19 residues. Trimming cost V 1 base and J 3 bases, with 22 bases left between them. As DNA, the CDR3 is TGTGCCAGCAGCCAAGGAGCTCAGGGACATGGGTTGGGCAAAAACATTCAGTACTTC. Translating it yields CASSQGAQGHGLGKNIQYF.

The genes are TRBV27 and TRBJ1-3; the match to TRBD1 covers 10 bases. V was clipped by 5 bases and J by 2 bases; unmatched bases: 3. CDR1 MNHEY and CDR2 SMNVEV come from the germline V gene (reference sequence). The CDR3 loop spans 15 amino acids. The CDR3 reads CASSLGTGAGNTIYF. DNA of the CDR3: TGTGCCAGCAGTCTCGGGACAGGGGCTGGAAACACCATATATTTT.

The chain joins TRBV5-4 to TRBJ2-2; the D gene is possibly TRBD2 (6 bases). Trimming shortened V by 1 base and J by 5 bases, and 12 bases separated the two germline ends. Germline V lookup: CDR1 SGHNT, CDR2 YYREEE (reference sequence). The CDR3 has 15 residues. Written as DNA, the CDR3 is TGTGCCAGCAGCTTGAAGAGCGGGCCGACCGGGGAGCTGTTTTTT. Translation gives CASSLKSGPTGELFF.

The V call is TRBV11-2, the J call TRBJ1-3; D uncertain. From germline, CDR1 is SGHAT and CDR2 FQNNGV. The CDR3 sequence is 15 residues long. V lost 3 bases and J 2 bases, leaving 11 bases between the germline ends. CDR3 amino acids: CASSLGGGPGNTIYF. The DNA of the CDR3 is TGTGCCAGCAGCTTGGGAGGAGGGCCTGGAAACACCATATATTTT. Full variable domain (rest looked up from reference TRBV11-2 and TRBJ1-3): EAGVAQSPRYKIIEKRQSVAFWCNPISGHATLYWYQQILGQGPKLLIQFQNNGVVDDSQLPKDRFSAERLKGVDSTLKIQPAKLEDSAVYLCASSLGGGPGNTIYFGEGSWLTVV.

This chain connects TRBV5-4 to TRBJ1-2; D gene uncertain. In germline, CDR1 is SGHNT, CDR2 YYREEE (reference sequence). With 4 bases removed from V and 1 base from J, the gap between germline ends came to 8 bases. CDR3 length: 13 amino acids. CDR3 protein: CASSPGLNYGYTF. Written as DNA, the CDR3 is TGTGCCAGCAGCCCCGGACTTAACTATGGCTACACCTTC.